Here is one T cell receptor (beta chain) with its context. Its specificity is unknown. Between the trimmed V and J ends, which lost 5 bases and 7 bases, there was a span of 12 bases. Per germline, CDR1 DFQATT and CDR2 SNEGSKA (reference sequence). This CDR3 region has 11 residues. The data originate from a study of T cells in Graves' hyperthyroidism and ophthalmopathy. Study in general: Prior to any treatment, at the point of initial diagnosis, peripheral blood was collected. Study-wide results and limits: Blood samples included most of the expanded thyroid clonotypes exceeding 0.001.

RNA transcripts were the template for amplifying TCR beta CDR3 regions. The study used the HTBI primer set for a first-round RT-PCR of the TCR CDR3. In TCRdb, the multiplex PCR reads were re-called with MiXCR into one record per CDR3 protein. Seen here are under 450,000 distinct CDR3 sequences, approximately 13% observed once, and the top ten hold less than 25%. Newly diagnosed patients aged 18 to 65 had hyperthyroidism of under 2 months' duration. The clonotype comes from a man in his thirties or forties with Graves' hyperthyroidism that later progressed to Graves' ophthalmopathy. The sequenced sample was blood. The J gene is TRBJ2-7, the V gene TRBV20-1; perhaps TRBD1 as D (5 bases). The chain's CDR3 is CSAPAPGEQYF. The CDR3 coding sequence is TGCAGTGCTCCGGCGCCAGGGGAGCAGTACTTC.